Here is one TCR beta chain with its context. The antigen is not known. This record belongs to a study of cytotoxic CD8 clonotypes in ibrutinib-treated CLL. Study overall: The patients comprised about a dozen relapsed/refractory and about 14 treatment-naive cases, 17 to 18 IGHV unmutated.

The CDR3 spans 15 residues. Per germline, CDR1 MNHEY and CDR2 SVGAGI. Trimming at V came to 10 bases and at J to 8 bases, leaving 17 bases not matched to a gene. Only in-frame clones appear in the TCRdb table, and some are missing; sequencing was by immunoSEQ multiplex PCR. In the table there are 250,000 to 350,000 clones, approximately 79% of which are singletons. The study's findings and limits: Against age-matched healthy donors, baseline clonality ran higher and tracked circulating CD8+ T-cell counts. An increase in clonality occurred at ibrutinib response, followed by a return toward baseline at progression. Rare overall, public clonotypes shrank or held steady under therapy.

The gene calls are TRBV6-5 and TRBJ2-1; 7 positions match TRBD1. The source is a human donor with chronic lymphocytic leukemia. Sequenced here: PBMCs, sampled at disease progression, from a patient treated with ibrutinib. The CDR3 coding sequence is TGTGCCACCTCCAGGGGCAGGGGGATGGCATATGAGCAGTTCTTC. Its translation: CATSRGRGMAYEQFF.